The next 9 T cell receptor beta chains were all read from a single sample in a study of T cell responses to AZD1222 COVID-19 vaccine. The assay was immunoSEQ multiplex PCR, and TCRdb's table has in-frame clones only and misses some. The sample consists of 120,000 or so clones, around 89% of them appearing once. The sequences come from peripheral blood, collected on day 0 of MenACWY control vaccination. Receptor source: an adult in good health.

The chain's CDR3 is CASSGQVGTRYYGYTF. CDR3 coding DNA: TGCGCCAGCAGTGGACAGGTTGGTACGAGGTACTATGGCTACACCTTC. The chain is built from TRBV10-1 and TRBJ1-2; perhaps TRBD1 as D (6 bases). The germline V gene has CDR1 WNHNN and CDR2 SYGVQD (reference sequence). This CDR3 comprises 16 residues. The germline V and J ends were trimmed by 4 bases and 3 bases, with 18 bases remaining between them.

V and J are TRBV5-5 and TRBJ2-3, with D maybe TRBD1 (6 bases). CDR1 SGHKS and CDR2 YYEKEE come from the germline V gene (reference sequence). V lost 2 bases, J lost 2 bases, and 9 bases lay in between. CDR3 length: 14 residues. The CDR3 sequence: CASSFGQPTDTQYF. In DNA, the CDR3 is TGTGCCAGCAGCTTCGGACAGCCCACAGATACGCAGTATTTT.

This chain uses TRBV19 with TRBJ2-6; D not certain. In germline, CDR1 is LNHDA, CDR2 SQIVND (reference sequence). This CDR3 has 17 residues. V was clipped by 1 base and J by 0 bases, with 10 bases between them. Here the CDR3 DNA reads TGTGCCAGTAGTATAGTAATTGGAATCTCTGGGGCCAACGTCCTGACTTTC. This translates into CASSIVIGISGANVLTF.

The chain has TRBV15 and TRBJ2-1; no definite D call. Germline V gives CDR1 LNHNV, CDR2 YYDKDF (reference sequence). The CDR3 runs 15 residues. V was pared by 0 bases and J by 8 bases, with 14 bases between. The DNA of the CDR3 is TGTGCCACCAGCAGAGAAGCTGAGGCTGCGGATGAGCAGTTCTTC. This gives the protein CATSREAEAADEQFF.

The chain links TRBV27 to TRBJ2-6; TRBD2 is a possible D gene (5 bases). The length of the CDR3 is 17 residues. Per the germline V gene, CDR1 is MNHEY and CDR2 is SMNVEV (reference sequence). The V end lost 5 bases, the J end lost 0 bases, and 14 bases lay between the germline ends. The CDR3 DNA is TGTGCCAGCAGTAATCGAGACGGGGACTCTGGGGCCAACGTCCTGACTTTC. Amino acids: CASSNRDGDSGANVLTF.

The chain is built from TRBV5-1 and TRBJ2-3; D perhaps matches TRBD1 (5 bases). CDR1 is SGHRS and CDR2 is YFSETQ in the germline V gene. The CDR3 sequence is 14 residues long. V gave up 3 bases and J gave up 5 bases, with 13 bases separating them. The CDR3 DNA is TGCGCCAGCAGCTCCCTTGCGACAGAAGATACGCAGTATTTT. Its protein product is CASSSLATEDTQYF.

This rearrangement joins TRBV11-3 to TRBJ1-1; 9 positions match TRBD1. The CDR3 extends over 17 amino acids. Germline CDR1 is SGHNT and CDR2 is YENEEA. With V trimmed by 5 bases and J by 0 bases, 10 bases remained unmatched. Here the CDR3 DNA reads TGTGCCAGCAGCCCCCGGACAGGGGCGGGTCTGAACACTGAAGCTTTCTTT. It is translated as CASSPRTGAGLNTEAFF.

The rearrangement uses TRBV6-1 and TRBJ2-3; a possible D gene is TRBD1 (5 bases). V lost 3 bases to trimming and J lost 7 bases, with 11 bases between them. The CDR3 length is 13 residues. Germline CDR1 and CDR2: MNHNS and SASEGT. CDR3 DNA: TGTGCCAGCAGTGAGCAACAGGATAATACGCAGTATTTT. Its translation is CASSEQQDNTQYF.

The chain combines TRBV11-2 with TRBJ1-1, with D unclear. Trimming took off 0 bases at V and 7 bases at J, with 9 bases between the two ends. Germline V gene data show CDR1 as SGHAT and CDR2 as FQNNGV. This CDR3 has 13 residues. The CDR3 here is CASSLEGRNEAFF. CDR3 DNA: TGTGCCAGCAGCTTAGAGGGCAGAAATGAAGCTTTCTTT.